The table lists the clone carrying this T cell receptor beta chain with many counts. What it binds is unknown. The data stem from a study of CD8 T cells in ankylosing spondylitis. Study observations and caveats: For ankylosing spondylitis blood, a TCR beta motif of about 8 highly homologous variants appeared characteristic. From matched ankylosing spondylitis synovial fluid, disease-linked clones were reportedly recovered at significantly enriched levels. Earlier authors reported some of these motif variants in reactive arthritis synovial fluid and blood.

Molecular-barcoded quantitative 5'-RACE produced these TCR beta libraries. In TCRdb, the 5' RACE reads were re-called with MiXCR into one record per CDR3 protein. Here the sample spans approximately 300,000 distinct CDR3 sequences, around 21% being singletons. Trimming pared 2 bases from V and 1 base from J, leaving 11 bases between. CDR1 is SEHNR, CDR2 FQNEAQ, per germline (reference sequence). The CDR3 is 15 amino acids. Specimen: blood, either unsorted or a sorted T cell fraction (not recorded which). The clonotype originates from a female donor with ankylosing spondylitis or in good health (not recorded which). V and J are TRBV7-9 and TRBJ1-1; D possibly corresponds to TRBD1 (5 bases). Here the CDR3 reads CASSLLGLGNTEAFF. DNA of the CDR3: TGTGCCAGCAGCTTACTGGGGCTGGGGAACACTGAAGCTTTCTTT.